This is a list of T cell receptor beta chains from one sample in a study of blood T cell repertoires in COVID-19. Sequenced by immunoSEQ multiplex PCR; TCRdb stores in-frame clones only, minus some. Here the sample spans about 190,000 clones, roughly 84% being singletons. The source material was peripheral blood. Source of these receptors: a woman between 40 and 50 years old who had recovered from COVID-19. The CDR3 runs from the conserved cysteine through the conserved F or W. A D gene is named only where the DNA matches it firmly. Clone size is given for some rows only: seen once, a few or many times, or a class if the clone is expanded.

clone size: .; V gene: TRBV7-8; D gene: .; CDR3 length: 13; J gene: TRBJ1-2; CDR3 DNA: TGTGCCAGCAGCTCCGGACAGAACTATGGCTACACCTTC; CDR3 protein: CASSSGQNYGYTF
clone size: .; V gene: TRBV6-5; D gene: .; CDR3 length: 13; J gene: TRBJ1-1; CDR3 DNA: TGTGCCAGCAGTTCGGGGGGTGGCACTGAAGCTTTCTTT; CDR3 protein: CASSSGGGTEAFF
clone size: once; V gene: TRBV9; D gene: .; CDR3 length: 13; J gene: TRBJ1-1; CDR3 DNA: TGTGCCAGCAGCACCCTGCAGGGTTCTTCGGCTTTCTTT; CDR3 protein: CASSTLQGSSAFF
clone size: once; V gene: TRBV4-1; D gene: .; CDR3 length: 17; J gene: TRBJ2-1; CDR3 DNA: TGCGCCAGCAGCCTAGGGGAGACGGAGGGACTCTACAATGAGCAGTTCTTC; CDR3 protein: CASSLGETEGLYNEQFF
clone size: .; V gene: TRBV7-9; D gene: .; CDR3 length: 14; J gene: TRBJ1-5; CDR3 DNA: TGTGCCAGCAGCCAGGGAGGAGGCAATCAGCCCCAGCATTTT; CDR3 protein: CASSQGGGNQPQHF
clone size: .; V gene: TRBV7-9; D gene: TRBD1; CDR3 length: 14; J gene: TRBJ1-2; CDR3 DNA: TGTGCCAGCAGCTTAACTATGACAGGGGATGGCTACACCTTC; CDR3 protein: CASSLTMTGDGYTF
clone size: .; V gene: TRBV5-1; D gene: TRBD2; CDR3 length: 14; J gene: TRBJ2-5; CDR3 DNA: TGCGCCAGCAGCCTAGCGGGAGGGCCAGAGACCCAGTACTTC; CDR3 protein: CASSLAGGPETQYF
clone size: .; V gene: TRBV7-2; D gene: .; CDR3 length: 12; J gene: TRBJ2-5; CDR3 DNA: TGTGCCAGCAGCTTGGCAGGGGAGACCCAGTACTTC; CDR3 protein: CASSLAGETQYF
clone size: .; V gene: TRBV6-2/TRBV6-3; D gene: TRBD2; CDR3 length: 16; J gene: TRBJ2-1; CDR3 DNA: TGTGCCAGCAGTCGATTTACTAGCGGGAGGGCCGGTGAGCAGTTCTTC; CDR3 protein: CASSRFTSGRAGEQFF
clone size: .; V gene: TRBV28; D gene: .; CDR3 length: 13; J gene: TRBJ2-7; CDR3 DNA: TGTGCCAGCAGTTTATACGCGGGCTACGAGCAGTACTTC; CDR3 protein: CASSLYAGYEQYF
clone size: .; V gene: TRBV9; D gene: .; CDR3 length: 14; J gene: TRBJ1-6; CDR3 DNA: TGTGCCAGCAGCGTAGAGGGGGAAGTCTCACCCCTCCACTTT; CDR3 protein: CASSVEGEVSPLHF
clone size: .; V gene: TRBV6-6; D gene: TRBD1; CDR3 length: 14; J gene: TRBJ1-2; CDR3 DNA: TGTGCCGCCCTGGGGGACAGTACTAACTATGGCTACACCTTC; CDR3 protein: CAALGDSTNYGYTF
clone size: .; V gene: TRBV6-5; D gene: TRBD2; CDR3 length: 15; J gene: TRBJ2-3; CDR3 DNA: TGTGCCAGCAGTTCTGGGGGAGGGCCAGCAGATACGCAGTATTTT; CDR3 protein: CASSSGGGPADTQYF
clone size: .; V gene: TRBV7-2; D gene: TRBD2; CDR3 length: 14; J gene: TRBJ2-1; CDR3 DNA: TGTGCCAGCAGCACACCGGGACTAGCCTATGAGCAGTTCTTC; CDR3 protein: CASSTPGLAYEQFF
clone size: .; V gene: TRBV11-2; D gene: .; CDR3 length: 13; J gene: TRBJ2-5; CDR3 DNA: TGTGCCAGCAGCGAGACTAGAGGAGAGACCCAGTACTTC; CDR3 protein: CASSETRGETQYF
clone size: few; V gene: TRBV19; D gene: TRBD1; CDR3 length: 14; J gene: TRBJ1-2; CDR3 DNA: TGTGCCAGTAGCAGCCCGGGACAGTCCTATGGCTACACCTTC; CDR3 protein: CASSSPGQSYGYTF
clone size: few; V gene: TRBV30; D gene: .; CDR3 length: 13; J gene: TRBJ1-5; CDR3 DNA: TGTGCCTGGGCCCAGAATAGCAATCAGCCCCAGCATTTT; CDR3 protein: CAWAQNSNQPQHF
clone size: .; V gene: TRBV4-1; D gene: TRBD1; CDR3 length: 16; J gene: TRBJ1-5; CDR3 DNA: TGCGCCAGCAGCCAAGATCTGACAGGGCGCAATCAGCCCCAGCATTTT; CDR3 protein: CASSQDLTGRNQPQHF
clone size: .; V gene: TRBV29-1; D gene: TRBD2; CDR3 length: 13; J gene: TRBJ2-5; CDR3 DNA: TGCAGCGTTTTAGCGGGAGCGGGTGAGACCCAGTACTTC; CDR3 protein: CSVLAGAGETQYF
clone size: once; V gene: TRBV3-1/TRBV3-2; D gene: TRBD2; CDR3 length: 18; J gene: TRBJ2-3; CDR3 DNA: TGTGCCAGCAGCCAAGTAAAGGAAACTAGCGGGGTTACAGATACGCAGTATTTT; CDR3 protein: CASSQVKETSGVTDTQYF
clone size: .; V gene: TRBV18; D gene: TRBD1; CDR3 length: 16; J gene: TRBJ2-5; CDR3 DNA: TGTGCCAGCTCACTTCAAACCGGGACAGTGGGGGAGACCCAGTACTTC; CDR3 protein: CASSLQTGTVGETQYF
clone size: .; V gene: TRBV5-1; D gene: .; CDR3 length: 13; J gene: TRBJ2-7; CDR3 DNA: TGCGCCAGCAGCTTGGGCGAGCCGTCCGAGCAGTACTTC; CDR3 protein: CASSLGEPSEQYF
clone size: .; V gene: TRBV15; D gene: TRBD2; CDR3 length: 15; J gene: TRBJ2-1; CDR3 DNA: TGTGCCACCAGCAGGGGAGGGAGGTTCGGTGATGAGCAGTTCTTC; CDR3 protein: CATSRGGRFGDEQFF
clone size: .; V gene: TRBV5-4; D gene: TRBD1; CDR3 length: 16; J gene: TRBJ1-1; CDR3 DNA: TGTGCCAGCAGCGACCCGGGACAGGGGATGAACACTGAAGCTTTCTTT; CDR3 protein: CASSDPGQGMNTEAFF
clone size: .; V gene: TRBV23-1; D gene: TRBD2; CDR3 length: 15; J gene: TRBJ2-7; CDR3 DNA: TGCGCCAGCCTTCTGGAGGCTAGCGGGACCTACGAGCAGTACTTC; CDR3 protein: CASLLEASGTYEQYF
clone size: .; V gene: TRBV9; D gene: TRBD1; CDR3 length: 16; J gene: TRBJ2-7; CDR3 DNA: TGTGCCAGCAGCGTAGGACAGGGACGGGGCTCCTACGAGCAGTACTTC; CDR3 protein: CASSVGQGRGSYEQYF
clone size: .; V gene: TRBV11-2; D gene: TRBD2; CDR3 length: 17; J gene: TRBJ2-5; CDR3 DNA: TGTGCCAGCAGTTCGGGGGTCTCCGCGGGAGAAGAAGAGACCCAGTACTTC; CDR3 protein: CASSSGVSAGEEETQYF
clone size: .; V gene: TRBV3-1/TRBV3-2; D gene: TRBD2; CDR3 length: 15; J gene: TRBJ2-5; CDR3 DNA: TGTGCCAGCAGGAGACTAGCGGGACAACAAGAGACCCAGTACTTC; CDR3 protein: CASRRLAGQQETQYF
clone size: few; V gene: TRBV5-1; D gene: .; CDR3 length: 15; J gene: TRBJ1-5; CDR3 DNA: TGCGCCAGCAGCTCTGGGGCCATAGGGGATCAGCCCCAGCATTTT; CDR3 protein: CASSSGAIGDQPQHF
clone size: .; V gene: TRBV12-3/TRBV12-4; D gene: .; CDR3 length: 13; J gene: TRBJ2-2; CDR3 DNA: TGTGCCAGCAGAATCCGGGACACCGGGGAGCTGTTTTTT; CDR3 protein: CASRIRDTGELFF
clone size: .; V gene: TRBV9; D gene: .; CDR3 length: 14; J gene: TRBJ2-6; CDR3 DNA: TGTGCCAGCAGCGCGACAGCAGGGGCCAACGTCCTGACTTTC; CDR3 protein: CASSATAGANVLTF
clone size: once; V gene: TRBV7-9; D gene: .; CDR3 length: 14; J gene: TRBJ2-5; CDR3 DNA: TGTGCCAGCAGCTTAGAGGCAGGACAAGAGACCCAGTACTTC; CDR3 protein: CASSLEAGQETQYF
clone size: .; V gene: TRBV7-8; D gene: TRBD1; CDR3 length: 14; J gene: TRBJ1-5; CDR3 DNA: TGTGCCAGCAGACAACAGGGGTATGATCAGCCCCAGCATTTT; CDR3 protein: CASRQQGYDQPQHF
clone size: few; V gene: TRBV5-1; D gene: TRBD1; CDR3 length: 15; J gene: TRBJ2-1; CDR3 DNA: TGCGCCAGCAGCATGGACAGGGTGGGGTACAATGAGCAGTTCTTC; CDR3 protein: CASSMDRVGYNEQFF
clone size: .; V gene: TRBV18; D gene: .; CDR3 length: 14; J gene: TRBJ2-7; CDR3 DNA: TGTGCCAGCTCAAACATCCAGCGCACTCGGGAGCAGTACTTC; CDR3 protein: CASSNIQRTREQYF
clone size: once; V gene: TRBV19; D gene: .; CDR3 length: 15; J gene: TRBJ2-1; CDR3 DNA: TGTGCCAGTAGTATATTCGGGGACAAATACAATGAGCAGTTCTTC; CDR3 protein: CASSIFGDKYNEQFF
clone size: .; V gene: TRBV18; D gene: TRBD2; CDR3 length: 17; J gene: TRBJ2-7; CDR3 DNA: TGTGCCAGCTCACCACGGGGGACTAGCGGGACCAGTGGCGAGCAGTACTTC; CDR3 protein: CASSPRGTSGTSGEQYF
clone size: .; V gene: TRBV28; D gene: TRBD2; CDR3 length: 14; J gene: TRBJ2-7; CDR3 DNA: TGTGCCAGCAGGCCCGGGACTAGAACGTACGAGCAGTACTTC; CDR3 protein: CASRPGTRTYEQYF
clone size: .; V gene: TRBV27; D gene: TRBD2; CDR3 length: 17; J gene: TRBJ2-7; CDR3 DNA: TGTGCCAGCAGTTTAAGGCTAGCGGGAGGGCTGATCTACGAGCAGTACTTC; CDR3 protein: CASSLRLAGGLIYEQYF
clone size: .; V gene: TRBV2; D gene: TRBD1; CDR3 length: 13; J gene: TRBJ2-7; CDR3 DNA: TGTGCCAGCAGGAGACAGGGAACCTACGAGCAGTACTTC; CDR3 protein: CASRRQGTYEQYF
clone size: .; V gene: TRBV30; D gene: .; CDR3 length: 12; J gene: TRBJ2-7; CDR3 DNA: TGTGCCTGGAGTGTACAGGGCCACGAGCAGTACTTC; CDR3 protein: CAWSVQGHEQYF
clone size: .; V gene: TRBV11-3; D gene: TRBD1; CDR3 length: 15; J gene: TRBJ2-1; CDR3 DNA: TGTGCCAGCAGCTCGAAGGGACAGGGTGCCAATGAGCAGTTCTTC; CDR3 protein: CASSSKGQGANEQFF
clone size: .; V gene: TRBV10-1; D gene: TRBD1; CDR3 length: 16; J gene: TRBJ1-2; CDR3 DNA: TGCGCCAGCAGTGGGACAGGGGAGAACATAAACTATGGCTACACCTTC; CDR3 protein: CASSGTGENINYGYTF
clone size: .; V gene: TRBV5-1; D gene: .; CDR3 length: 14; J gene: TRBJ1-1; CDR3 DNA: TGCGCCAGCAGCTTGGCCACGGGGAACACTGAAGCTTTCTTT; CDR3 protein: CASSLATGNTEAFF
clone size: once; V gene: TRBV5-5; D gene: TRBD1; CDR3 length: 16; J gene: TRBJ1-3; CDR3 DNA: TGTGCCAGCAGCATTGGGACAGGGGAATATGGAAACACCATATATTTT; CDR3 protein: CASSIGTGEYGNTIYF
clone size: .; V gene: TRBV11-2; D gene: .; CDR3 length: 15; J gene: TRBJ1-6; CDR3 DNA: TGTGCCAGCAGCTTTAGCGGAGTGAATGATTCACCCCTCCACTTT; CDR3 protein: CASSFSGVNDSPLHF
clone size: .; V gene: TRBV7-3; D gene: TRBD2; CDR3 length: 19; J gene: TRBJ2-1; CDR3 DNA: TGTGCCAGCAGCTCCATCAGCGGGAGCGTCCATGGTTCCTACAATGAGCAGTTCTTC; CDR3 protein: CASSSISGSVHGSYNEQFF
clone size: .; V gene: TRBV29-1; D gene: .; CDR3 length: 11; J gene: TRBJ2-1; CDR3 DNA: TGCAGCGTTGATAGTTTCAATGAGCAGTTCTTC; CDR3 protein: CSVDSFNEQFF
clone size: few; V gene: TRBV10-3; D gene: TRBD2; CDR3 length: 14; J gene: TRBJ2-1; CDR3 DNA: TGTGCCATCAGTGAGGGACTAGCGGACAATGAGCAGTTCTTC; CDR3 protein: CAISEGLADNEQFF
clone size: once; V gene: TRBV28; D gene: TRBD2; CDR3 length: 12; J gene: TRBJ2-1; CDR3 DNA: TGTGCCAGCAGTTCCGGGAGGAATGAGCAGTTCTTC; CDR3 protein: CASSSGRNEQFF
clone size: .; V gene: TRBV2; D gene: TRBD1; CDR3 length: 16; J gene: TRBJ1-4; CDR3 DNA: TGTGCCAGCAGTCCGGACAGGGCCGCAACTAATGAAAAACTGTTTTTT; CDR3 protein: CASSPDRAATNEKLFF
clone size: .; V gene: TRBV15; D gene: .; CDR3 length: 15; J gene: TRBJ1-2; CDR3 DNA: TGTGCCACCAGCAGAGGCGGGCAGACGTCCTTCGGCTACACCTTC; CDR3 protein: CATSRGGQTSFGYTF
clone size: .; V gene: TRBV7-9; D gene: .; CDR3 length: 13; J gene: TRBJ1-1; CDR3 DNA: TGTGCCAGCAGTTTAGCAGGGGTCGATGAAGCTTTCTTT; CDR3 protein: CASSLAGVDEAFF